The T cell receptor beta chain under discussion was sequenced for a study of blood T cell repertoires in COVID-19. Background on the study: In each case, the material was cDNA or gDNA derived from T cells, B-cell-depleted T cells, or PBMCs.

Authors' processing steps: Amplification of reference gene primers was used by the study to estimate nucleated cell counts. Measured with immunoSEQ multiplex PCR; TCRdb has only the in-frame clones, and not every one. Clone size and the V and J calls come from that table; the DNA yielded D and trimming. The data contain some 170,000 clones, just over 90% of them seen just once; the ten biggest clones take up just under 2%. V shed 6 bases and J 0 bases; nucleotides not matched to a gene: 4. Looked up from germline, CDR1 is MNHNY and CDR2 is SVGAGI (reference sequence). The CDR3 runs to 14 residues. Seattle participants joined during active infection and were tracked over time.

Material for sequencing was peripheral blood. The sequence came from a woman aged 55 to 70 with COVID-19, enrolled during active disease. The chain uses TRBV6-6 and TRBJ2-7, with 8 bases fitting TRBD1. The CDR3 DNA reads TGTGCCAGCAGCGGACAGGGACTCTCCTACGAGCAGTACTTC. Translating gives CASSGQGLSYEQYF.